The 8 T cell receptor beta chains listed next were all sequenced from one sample in a study of identical twins. Via MiXCR, TCRdb re-called the 5' RACE reads, giving one row per CDR3 protein. The sample lists 400,000 to 500,000 distinct CDR3 sequences, approximately 18% occurring once. The sequenced material came from naive T cells sorted from blood. The receptors were gathered from a man aged 45 to 65 in good health.

This chain links TRBV28 with TRBJ2-1, with D perhaps matching TRBD1 (6 bases). The CDR3 is 15 amino acids. The V gene lost 4 bases and the J gene lost 6 bases, with 16 bases spanning the gap. CDR1 MDHEN and CDR2 SYDVKM come from the germline V gene. The CDR3, as DNA: TGTGCCAGCAGTTGGGGGCCTAGACAGGTCAATGAGCAGTTCTTC. Protein product: CASSWGPRQVNEQFF.

This clonotype came up many times. V gene TRBV6-5 combines with J gene TRBJ2-2; D unresolved. This CDR3 contains 15 residues. V was pared by 2 bases and J by 5 bases, with 12 bases between. CDR1 MNHEY and CDR2 SVGAGI come from the germline V gene. CDR3 nucleotide sequence: TGTGCCAGCAGTTACGACGCACCCACGACCGGGGAGCTGTTTTTT. It yields the protein CASSYDAPTTGELFF.

This chain joins TRBV12-3 or TRBV12-4 and TRBJ1-1; D gene uncertain. Trimming shortened V by 1 base and J by 2 bases, and 11 bases separated the two germline ends. The CDR3 length is 15 residues. CDR3 sequence reads: CASSLVRLVNTEAFF. CDR3 in DNA: TGTGCCAGCAGTTTAGTTAGGCTCGTCAACACTGAAGCTTTCTTT.

The rearrangement uses TRBV6-2 or TRBV6-3 and TRBJ1-5; D ambiguous. The CDR3 spans 11 residues. The V and J ends lost 5 bases and 7 bases respectively, with 6 bases between them. Germline CDR1 and CDR2: MNHEY and SVGEGT. This CDR3 is CASSMGQPQHF. CDR3 bases: TGTGCCAGCAGTATGGGGCAGCCCCAGCATTTT.

This clonotype was detected only a few times. This sequence joins TRBV11-2 and TRBJ2-1, with a weak D call TRBD1 (5 bases). CDR3 length: 17 residues. Germline V gene lookup returns CDR1 SGHAT and CDR2 FQNNGV. The V end lost 7 bases, the J end lost 4 bases, and 23 bases lay between the germline ends. This chain's CDR3 is CASTNNRGRRRYNEQFF. The CDR3 DNA reads as TGTGCCAGCACTAACAATAGGGGTAGACGGCGATACAATGAGCAGTTCTTC.

This clonotype was seen a single time. A much larger clone differs by one base, so this may be a read error. The V call is TRBV6-5, the J call TRBJ2-7; TRBD1 matches at 8 bases. The DNA matches TRBJ2-1 better at its end, which makes the J call doubtful. The CDR3 spans 15 residues. Germline lookup yields CDR1 MNHEY and CDR2 SVGAGI. The CDR3 protein is CASSYVQGATNEQFF. The CDR3 nucleotides are TGTGCCAGCAGTTACGTCCAGGGGGCGACGAACGAGCAGTTCTTC.

This clonotype was seen only a few times. The rearrangement joins TRBV12-3 or TRBV12-4 to TRBJ2-1, with TRBD2 identical over 9 bases. This CDR3 has 14 residues. Germline trimming cut 3 bases from V and 3 bases from J; bases unmatched to any gene: 0. The CDR3 region has the DNA TGTGCCAGCAGTTTTAGCGGGGGCTACAATGAGCAGTTCTTC. Its protein product is CASSFSGGYNEQFF.

Ten or more counts support this clonotype. The chain recombines TRBV29-1 with TRBJ2-1, with D uncertain. Trimming cost V 3 bases and J 7 bases, with 7 bases left between them. Germline loops: CDR1 SQVTM, CDR2 ANQGSEA. The CDR3 extends over 11 amino acids. CDR3: CSVDLVNEQFF. The CDR3 DNA follows: TGCAGCGTTGATCTCGTAAATGAGCAGTTCTTC.